The 18 T cell receptor beta chains reported below all come from one sample, sequenced in a study of shared clonotypes between healthy human individuals. Method: immunoSEQ multiplex PCR; TCRdb's copy keeps in-frame clones and lacks some. Counted here are hundreds of thousands of clones, approximately 79% occurring once; the ten biggest clones make up under 2%. The specimen sequenced was memory CD4+ T cells sorted from blood. The subset was: CD45RA-negative fraction. The receptors here all came from a woman younger than 45 in good health.

The table lists this clone with many counts. This chain joins TRBV25-1 and TRBJ2-3; 14 positions match TRBD2. This CDR3 spans 17 amino acids. CDR1 and CDR2 from the germline V gene are MGHDK and SYGVNS. Unmatched junction bases numbered 6, after V lost 7 bases and J lost 0 bases. CDR3 region: CASTGTSGSRSTDTQYF. The DNA for the CDR3 is TGTGCCAGCACTGGGACTAGCGGGAGCCGAAGCACAGATACGCAGTATTTT.

This chain uses TRBV25-1 with TRBJ2-7; D gene ambiguous. The CDR3 loop spans 15 amino acids. Deletions cut 5 bases from V and 5 bases from J, with 19 bases between. Germline V lookup: CDR1 MGHDK, CDR2 SYGVNS. Here the CDR3 reads CASSQSSQTSHEQYF. CDR3 sequence (DNA): TGTGCCAGCAGTCAGTCAAGTCAGACGTCCCACGAGCAGTACTTC.

The table lists this clone with many counts. The chain uses TRBV30 and TRBJ2-1; 12 bases are a match to TRBD2. V trimming: 4 bases; J trimming: 9 bases; junction bases outside the gene matches: 10. The CDR3 length is 15 residues. Germline V gene sequence: CDR1 GTSNPN, CDR2 SVGIG (reference sequence). CDR3: CAWTLPLAGGLEQFF. CDR3 sequence (DNA): TGTGCCTGGACCCTTCCGCTAGCGGGAGGGCTTGAGCAGTTCTTC. Full variable domain (rest looked up from reference TRBV30 and TRBJ2-1): SQTIHQWPATLVQPVGSPLSLECTVEGTSNPNLYWYRQAAGRGLQLLFYSVGIGQISSEVPQNLSASRPQDRQFILSSKKLLLSDSGFYLCAWTLPLAGGLEQFFGPGTRLTVL.

The V call is TRBV6-6, the J call TRBJ1-1, with 8 bases matching TRBD1. The junction had 6 bases not matched to a gene; V was cut back by 6 bases and J by 6 bases. The CDR3 is 13 amino acids. CDR1 and CDR2 (germline): MNHNY, SVGAGI (reference sequence). CDR3 sequence: CASRPDRGSEAFF. The DNA for the CDR3 is TGTGCCAGCAGACCCGACAGGGGCTCTGAAGCTTTCTTT.

This clone was counted a single time. The V and J genes are TRBV2 and TRBJ2-1; D ambiguous. Germline V CDR1 and CDR2: SNHLY, FYNNEI. The CDR3 is 16 amino acids. The V gene lost 6 bases and the J gene lost 1 base, with 16 bases spanning the gap. The CDR3 region is CASRTDPGLSYNEQFF. The CDR3 DNA is TGTGCCAGCAGAACCGACCCGGGCCTATCCTACAATGAGCAGTTCTTC.

The V gene is TRBV6-1, the J gene TRBJ2-3; 9 nucleotides match TRBD1. Germline V lookup: CDR1 MNHNS, CDR2 SASEGT. CDR3 length equals 15 residues. Trimming took 5 bases from V and 4 from J; bases not matched to a gene: 7. The CDR3 bases are TGTGCCAGCAGTAAACCGGGACAGGGATCAGATACGCAGTATTTT. It translates to CASSKPGQGSDTQYF.

The chain employs TRBV18 and TRBJ2-1; TRBD1 agrees at 10 bases. Germline V lookup: CDR1 KGHSH, CDR2 LQKENI. This CDR3 is 14 amino acids long. The J segment lost 9 bases and the V segment lost 6 bases, leaving 8 bases of the junction unmatched. The CDR3 loop is CASSYRQGAFEQFF. CDR3 bases: TGTGCCAGCTCGTACCGACAGGGGGCCTTTGAGCAGTTCTTC.

This clone was seen a few times. The chain couples TRBV5-1 to TRBJ2-3; TRBD1 aligns across 7 bases. Germline trimming cut 4 bases from V and 4 bases from J; bases unmatched to any gene: 9. The length of the CDR3 is 15 residues. The V gene's germline CDR1 is SGHRS and CDR2 YFSETQ. The CDR3 here is CASSNRQGGADTQYF. The CDR3 bases are TGCGCCAGCAGCAACCGACAGGGTGGGGCAGATACGCAGTATTTT.

The chain is built from TRBV6-6 and TRBJ2-7; D not certain. CDR3 length: 13 amino acids. V was clipped by 2 bases and J by 1 base, with 6 bases between them. Germline assignment: CDR1 MNHNY and CDR2 SVGAGI (reference sequence). CDR3 loop: CASSYVRSYEQYF. CDR3 DNA sequence: TGTGCCAGCAGTTACGTGCGGTCCTACGAGCAGTACTTC.

The chain carries TRBV9 and TRBJ2-7; D might be TRBD2 (6 bases). Germline-derived CDR1 and CDR2 are SGDLS and YYNGEE. The CDR3 extends over 14 amino acids. Trimming pared 3 bases from V and 4 bases from J, leaving 14 bases between. Written as DNA, the CDR3 is TGTGCCAGCAGCGGATTCGGGAGATCTTACGAGCAGTACTTC. Translated: CASSGFGRSYEQYF.

The rearrangement links TRBV18 to TRBJ2-5; 14 nucleotides align to TRBD2. The CDR3 has 17 residues. CDR1 is KGHSH, CDR2 LQKENI, per germline. Trimming removed 3 bases from V and 5 bases from J; junction bases left unmatched: 8. CDR3 DNA sequence: TGTGCCAGCTCACCGGGGACTAGCGGGAGATGGTATGAGACCCAGTACTTC. It encodes CASSPGTSGRWYETQYF.

As regards this clone: One junction end disagrees with the germline gene, perhaps due to a read error. The genes are TRBV11-2 and TRBJ2-4, with no clear D. The germline gives CDR1 SGHAT, CDR2 FQNNGV. The CDR3 has 12 amino acids. As DNA, the CDR3 is TGTGCCAGCAGCTTATCCCGCGACTCAATGGTCTTC. Protein product: CASSLSRDSMVF.

This clone was observed a few times. This sequence joins TRBV12-5 and TRBJ2-3; a possible D gene is TRBD2 (5 bases). The V gene lost 6 bases and the J gene lost 0 bases, with 13 bases spanning the gap. The CDR3 is 15 amino acids. CDR1 is LGHNT and CDR2 is FRNRAP in the germline V gene. The CDR3 is CASGSAVTSTDTQYF. The CDR3 DNA follows: TGTGCTAGTGGGTCAGCGGTAACTAGCACAGATACGCAGTATTTT.

As for this clone: Relative to the germline gene, one junction end is altered; a read error may explain this. The chain has TRBV19 and TRBJ1-2; D not resolved. Germline CDR1 and CDR2: LNHDA and SQIVND (reference sequence). CDR3 length: 13 amino acids. CDR3 coding DNA: TGTGCCAGTAGCATAGGCGGTAAGGGTGGCTACACCTTC. Translating gives CASSIGGKGGYTF.

This CDR3 reads CASSPGRGRADHEQFF. The DNA of the CDR3 is TGTGCCAGCAGCCCAGGCCGGGGCAGGGCTGACCATGAGCAGTTCTTC. The gene calls are TRBV5-4 and TRBJ2-1; perhaps D is TRBD1 or TRBD2 (5 bases each). The V gene's germline CDR1 is SGHNT and CDR2 YYREEE (reference sequence). V was shortened by 4 bases and J by 8 bases, with 22 bases between the two germline ends. The CDR3 is 16 amino acids. Looking up the rest from reference TRBV5-4 and TRBJ2-1 gives the full variable domain: ETGVTQSPTHLIKTRGQQVTLRCSSQSGHNTVSWYQQALGQGPQFIFQYYREEENGRGNFPPRFSGLQFPNYSSELNVNALELDDSALYLCASSPGRGRADHEQFFGPGTRLTVL.

This chain links TRBV5-5 with TRBJ2-7; TRBD2 aligns across 7 bases. This CDR3 has 13 amino acids. Trimming took 2 bases from V and 4 from J; bases not matched to a gene: 3. Per germline, CDR1 SGHKS and CDR2 YYEKEE (reference sequence). The CDR3 protein is CASSLSSGYEQYF. Written as DNA, the CDR3 is TGTGCCAGCAGCTTAAGTAGCGGGTACGAGCAGTACTTC.

The V call is TRBV2, the J call TRBJ1-1; D is ambiguous. Germline V CDR1 and CDR2: SNHLY, FYNNEI. This CDR3 comprises 13 residues. Trimming cost V 4 bases and J 1 base, with 7 bases left between them. The CDR3 DNA is TGTGCCAGCAGTGGGGTCGAGAACACTGAAGCTTTCTTT. This translates into CASSGVENTEAFF. The entire variable domain, with the rest obtained from reference TRBV2 and TRBJ1-1, is as follows: EPEVTQTPSHQVTQMGQEVILRCVPISNHLYFYWYRQILGQKVEFLVSFYNNEISEKSEIFDDQFSVERPDGSNFTLKIRSTKLEDSAMYFCASSGVENTEAFFGQGTRLTVV.

This chain uses TRBV5-4 with TRBJ2-5; D uncertain. Germline loops: CDR1 SGHNT, CDR2 YYREEE (reference sequence). V was cut by 0 bases and J by 0 bases, with 6 bases left in between. This CDR3 comprises 14 residues. The CDR3 protein is CASSLGLYQETQYF. CDR3 sequence (DNA): TGTGCCAGCAGCTTGGGGCTCTACCAAGAGACCCAGTACTTC.